What follows are 5 T cell receptor beta chains derived from one specimen sequenced in a study of blood T cell repertoires in COVID-19. Assay: immunoSEQ multiplex PCR; the TCRdb copy retains only in-frame clones and omits some. The sample consists of about 250,000 clones, 80% to 95% of them appearing once. The sample comprised PBMCs or T cells enriched from blood (not recorded which). The receptors here all came from a young woman who had recovered from COVID-19.

The V and J genes are TRBV7-8 and TRBJ2-1; 10 nucleotides align to TRBD2. V was clipped by 3 bases and J by 6 bases; unmatched bases: 5. Germline-derived CDR1 and CDR2 are SGHVS and FQNEAQ. The CDR3 covers 15 residues. The CDR3 reads CASSLLAGGFNEQFF. The DNA for the CDR3 is TGTGCCAGCAGCTTGTTAGCGGGAGGTTTCAATGAGCAGTTCTTC.

The chain combines TRBV19 with TRBJ1-4; D gene ambiguous. Germline CDR1 LNHDA, CDR2 SQIVND (reference sequence). V was cut by 4 bases and J by 1 base, with 13 bases left in between. The CDR3 has 16 residues. The CDR3 sequence is CASSTLAGITNEKLFF. CDR3 coding DNA: TGTGCCAGTAGTACCTTAGCGGGTATAACTAATGAAAAACTGTTTTTT.

V and J are TRBV6-2 or TRBV6-3 and TRBJ2-5, with TRBD2 matching over 7 bases. The CDR3 runs to 14 residues. The V gene's germline CDR1 is MNHEY and CDR2 SVGEGT. V shed 5 bases and J 5 bases; nucleotides not matched to a gene: 8. CDR3 amino acids: CASSRWTSRETQYF. The CDR3, as DNA: TGTGCCAGCAGTCGCTGGACTAGTCGGGAGACCCAGTACTTC.

The chain links TRBV27 to TRBJ2-1, with TRBD2 identical over 8 bases. The CDR3 sequence is 15 residues long. V shed 7 bases, J shed 4 bases, and the junction held 9 bases outside the gene matches. Germline assignment: CDR1 MNHEY and CDR2 SMNVEV (reference sequence). CDR3 in amino acids: CASNRPGLGYNEQFF. The CDR3 DNA reads TGTGCCAGCAACCGCCCGGGACTAGGGTACAATGAGCAGTTCTTC.

This rearrangement joins TRBV12-3 or TRBV12-4 to TRBJ2-7, with 11 bases lining up with TRBD2. The CDR3 totals 13 residues. Trimming removed 8 bases from V and 6 bases from J; junction bases left unmatched: 6. In DNA, the CDR3 is TGTGCCAGCGGTCTAGCGGGAGGTCTCGAGCAGTACTTC. It encodes CASGLAGGLEQYF.